Listed below are T cell receptor beta chains from one sample, sequenced in a study of cytomegalovirus exposure and HLA in healthy donors. The table came from immunoSEQ multiplex PCR; TCRdb's copy has only in-frame clones and leaves some out. The table records 65,000 or so clones, about 94% of them present only once. Sequencing input: PBMCs. These TCRs come from a man younger than 35 in good health and CMV-seropositive. The CDR3 runs from the conserved cysteine through the conserved F or W. Each record gives: CDR3 protein, CDR3 DNA, D gene, V gene, clone size, J gene. D genes are given only for firm matches. Not all rows give a size; the values are once, few, many and, for expanded clones, a class.

cdr3_aa: CASSQDRGAETQYF
cdr3_nt: TGCGCCAGCAGCCAAGATCGTGGGGCAGAGACCCAGTACTTC
d_call: -
v_call: TRBV4-1
clone_size: -
j_call: TRBJ2-5

cdr3_aa: CASSQGLPGDTQYF
cdr3_nt: TGCGCCAGCAGCCAAGGACTCCCAGGGGATACGCAGTATTTT
d_call: -
v_call: TRBV4-1
clone_size: -
j_call: TRBJ2-3

cdr3_aa: CASSGGQSDEQYF
cdr3_nt: TGTGCCAGCAGTGGGGGACAGTCCGACGAGCAGTACTTC
d_call: TRBD1
v_call: TRBV2
clone_size: once
j_call: TRBJ2-7

cdr3_aa: CASGLFTQPQHF
cdr3_nt: TGTGCCAGCGGACTATTCACCCAGCCCCAGCATTTT
d_call: -
v_call: TRBV28
clone_size: -
j_call: TRBJ1-5

cdr3_aa: CASSQGTSGGPWGELFF
cdr3_nt: TGCGCCAGCAGCCAAGGGACTAGCGGGGGACCATGGGGGGAGCTGTTTTTT
d_call: TRBD2
v_call: TRBV4-1
clone_size: -
j_call: TRBJ2-2

cdr3_aa: CASRTSGTGSNEQYF
cdr3_nt: TGTGCCAGCAGAACGAGCGGGACAGGGTCAAACGAGCAGTACTTC
d_call: TRBD1
v_call: TRBV7-2
clone_size: -
j_call: TRBJ2-7

cdr3_aa: CASSSNIGRTEAFF
cdr3_nt: TGTGCCAGCAGCTCGAACATAGGGAGGACTGAAGCTTTCTTT
d_call: -
v_call: TRBV7-2
clone_size: -
j_call: TRBJ1-1

cdr3_aa: CASSLGTGEGYTF
cdr3_nt: TGTGCCAGCAGCCTTGGGACAGGTGAGGGCTACACCTTC
d_call: TRBD1
v_call: TRBV27
clone_size: -
j_call: TRBJ1-2

cdr3_aa: CASSWDRGRPDEQYF
cdr3_nt: TGTGCCAGCAGCTGGGACAGGGGGCGGCCCGACGAGCAGTACTTC
d_call: TRBD1
v_call: TRBV5-8
clone_size: -
j_call: TRBJ2-7

cdr3_aa: CASSSTRGLKSSYNSPLHF
cdr3_nt: TGTGCCAGCAGCTCCACAAGGGGGCTAAAGAGCTCCTATAATTCACCCCTCCACTTT
d_call: TRBD1
v_call: TRBV5-4
clone_size: -
j_call: TRBJ1-6

cdr3_aa: CASSNRVLRGGETQYF
cdr3_nt: TGTGCCAGCAGCAACCGGGTCTTAAGAGGGGGAGAGACCCAGTACTTC
d_call: -
v_call: TRBV27
clone_size: -
j_call: TRBJ2-5

cdr3_aa: CASSFRGSYGYTF
cdr3_nt: TGTGCCAGCAGTTTTCGGGGGAGCTATGGCTACACCTTC
d_call: -
v_call: TRBV27
clone_size: -
j_call: TRBJ1-2

cdr3_aa: CASSSQGNTEAFF
cdr3_nt: TGTGCCAGCAGTTCACAGGGGAACACTGAAGCTTTCTTT
d_call: -
v_call: TRBV6-1
clone_size: once
j_call: TRBJ1-1

cdr3_aa: CASSEGPDSFYGYTF
cdr3_nt: TGTGCCAGCAGTGAAGGGCCCGACAGCTTCTATGGCTACACCTTC
d_call: -
v_call: TRBV6-1
clone_size: few
j_call: TRBJ1-2

cdr3_aa: CASSLRTGELANTGELFF
cdr3_nt: TGTGCCAGCAGCTTACGAACGGGAGAGCTAGCGAACACCGGGGAGCTGTTTTTT
d_call: -
v_call: TRBV7-6
clone_size: -
j_call: TRBJ2-2

cdr3_aa: CASRSPTGASGNTIYF
cdr3_nt: TGTGCCAGCAGATCCCCGACAGGGGCCTCTGGAAACACCATATATTTT
d_call: TRBD1
v_call: TRBV11-2
clone_size: -
j_call: TRBJ1-3

cdr3_aa: CASSRWSLGAENTEAFF
cdr3_nt: TGTGCCAGCAGTAGGTGGAGTCTGGGGGCGGAGAACACTGAAGCTTTCTTT
d_call: -
v_call: TRBV2
clone_size: -
j_call: TRBJ1-1

cdr3_aa: CASSLGLKETQYF
cdr3_nt: TGTGCCAGCAGCTTAGGGCTGAAAGAGACCCAGTACTTC
d_call: -
v_call: TRBV11-3
clone_size: -
j_call: TRBJ2-5

cdr3_aa: CASSLDRGHNEQFF
cdr3_nt: TGTGCCAGCAGCTTAGACAGGGGGCACAATGAGCAGTTCTTC
d_call: TRBD1
v_call: TRBV7-2
clone_size: -
j_call: TRBJ2-1

cdr3_aa: CASSPTRGTTYNEQFF
cdr3_nt: TGTGCCAGCAGTCCGACGAGGGGGACGACTTACAATGAGCAGTTCTTC
d_call: -
v_call: TRBV28
clone_size: -
j_call: TRBJ2-1

cdr3_aa: CAISASSGGGQGLGYTF
cdr3_nt: TGTGCCATCAGTGCCTCCTCAGGTGGGGGACAGGGTCTTGGCTACACCTTC
d_call: TRBD1
v_call: TRBV10-3
clone_size: -
j_call: TRBJ1-2

cdr3_aa: CASSLGSRGAGETQYF
cdr3_nt: TGCGCCAGCAGCTTGGGTTCACGGGGGGCAGGGGAGACCCAGTACTTC
d_call: -
v_call: TRBV5-1
clone_size: once
j_call: TRBJ2-5

cdr3_aa: CASSQDRNTEAFF
cdr3_nt: TGCGCCAGCAGCCAAGACAGGAACACTGAAGCTTTCTTT
d_call: -
v_call: TRBV4-3
clone_size: -
j_call: TRBJ1-1

cdr3_aa: CSARDLAVNSYEQYF
cdr3_nt: TGCAGCGCCAGAGACCTAGCGGTTAACTCCTACGAGCAGTACTTC
d_call: TRBD2
v_call: TRBV29-1
clone_size: -
j_call: TRBJ2-7

cdr3_aa: CASSYGLLGEQYF
cdr3_nt: TGTGCCAGCAGTTACGGACTATTAGGCGAGCAGTACTTC
d_call: -
v_call: TRBV6-5
clone_size: once
j_call: TRBJ2-7

cdr3_aa: CASSLYAGLAYEQYF
cdr3_nt: TGTGCCAGCAGCCTTTACGCGGGACTGGCCTACGAGCAGTACTTC
d_call: -
v_call: TRBV7-3
clone_size: -
j_call: TRBJ2-7

cdr3_aa: CASSTGGRDRGNDQPQHF
cdr3_nt: TGTGCCAGCAGCACCGGCGGACGGGACAGGGGGAATGATCAGCCCCAGCATTTT
d_call: TRBD1
v_call: TRBV11-2
clone_size: -
j_call: TRBJ1-5

cdr3_aa: CASRLNEKLFF
cdr3_nt: TGTGCCAGTAGGTTAAATGAAAAACTGTTTTTT
d_call: -
v_call: TRBV19
clone_size: -
j_call: TRBJ1-4

cdr3_aa: CASSVLAGEYNEQFF
cdr3_nt: TGTGCCAGCAGCGTCCTAGCGGGGGAATACAATGAGCAGTTCTTC
d_call: TRBD2
v_call: TRBV6-4
clone_size: -
j_call: TRBJ2-1

cdr3_aa: CASSLSEVGDTQYF
cdr3_nt: TGTGCCAGCAGTTTGTCGGAGGTTGGAGATACGCAGTATTTT
d_call: -
v_call: TRBV27
clone_size: -
j_call: TRBJ2-3

cdr3_aa: CATSRVSGTQETQYF
cdr3_nt: TGTGCCACCAGCAGAGTTAGCGGGACCCAAGAGACCCAGTACTTC
d_call: TRBD2
v_call: TRBV15
clone_size: once
j_call: TRBJ2-5

cdr3_aa: CAWSWRQALNYGYTF
cdr3_nt: TGTGCCTGGAGTTGGAGACAGGCTCTGAACTATGGCTACACCTTC
d_call: -
v_call: TRBV30
clone_size: -
j_call: TRBJ1-2

cdr3_aa: CASSIGVGTSGNNIFSYEQYF
cdr3_nt: TGTGCCAGTAGTATAGGAGTCGGGACTAGCGGAAATAATATCTTCTCCTACGAGCAGTACTTC
d_call: TRBD2
v_call: TRBV19
clone_size: once
j_call: TRBJ2-7

cdr3_aa: CASSRLAGDPPYEQYF
cdr3_nt: TGTGCCAGCAGCCGTCTAGCGGGGGACCCTCCCTACGAGCAGTACTTC
d_call: TRBD2
v_call: TRBV2
clone_size: -
j_call: TRBJ2-7

cdr3_aa: CASSKGVYNEQFF
cdr3_nt: TGTGCCAGCAGCAAGGGGGTCTACAATGAGCAGTTCTTC
d_call: -
v_call: TRBV7-8
clone_size: -
j_call: TRBJ2-1

cdr3_aa: CASSLSFQVSYEQYF
cdr3_nt: TGTGCCAGCAGCTTGTCGTTCCAGGTTTCCTACGAGCAGTACTTC
d_call: -
v_call: TRBV5-6
clone_size: -
j_call: TRBJ2-7

cdr3_aa: CASSLGLAGVVSYEQYF
cdr3_nt: TGTGCCAGCAGCTTAGGGCTAGCGGGAGTTGTATCCTACGAGCAGTACTTC
d_call: TRBD2
v_call: TRBV7-2
clone_size: -
j_call: TRBJ2-7

cdr3_aa: CATSSSGHRDSGNTIYF
cdr3_nt: TGTGCCACCAGCAGTTCGGGACACAGAGACTCTGGAAACACCATATATTTT
d_call: -
v_call: TRBV15
clone_size: -
j_call: TRBJ1-3

cdr3_aa: CASSPGDRRTYEQYF
cdr3_nt: TGTGCCAGCAGCCCTGGGGACAGGCGGACCTACGAGCAGTACTTC
d_call: TRBD1
v_call: TRBV6-1
clone_size: -
j_call: TRBJ2-7

cdr3_aa: CASSVTGLGGMNTEAFF
cdr3_nt: TGTGCCAGCAGCGTCACAGGCCTAGGCGGAATGAACACTGAAGCTTTCTTT
d_call: -
v_call: TRBV7-9
clone_size: -
j_call: TRBJ1-1

cdr3_aa: CASSPGGLESGELFF
cdr3_nt: TGTGCCAGCAGCCCGGGGGGCTTGGAAAGCGGGGAGCTGTTTTTT
d_call: -
v_call: TRBV7-3
clone_size: -
j_call: TRBJ2-2